This record concerns one T cell receptor (beta chain) sequence. What it recognizes is unknown. The V segment lost 5 bases and the J segment 10 bases; nucleotides outside the gene matches: 10. CDR1 is SGHRS, CDR2 YFSETQ, per germline. The CDR3 totals 13 residues. These data belong to a study of CD4+ T cells in melanoma. Only in-frame clones appear in the TCRdb table, and some are missing; sequencing was by immunoSEQ multiplex PCR. The table lists about 55,000 clones, 60% to 75% of them singletons. General study results and limits: A reported correlation linked neoantigen-specific CD4+ T cells to CD8+, macrophage and B cell function. Neoantigen-specific CD4+ T cells in melanoma reportedly had diverse differentiation states.

Sequencing used tumor tissue. V usage is TRBV5-1 and J usage is TRBJ2-3; 7 bases fit TRBD2. This receptor was identified in a human donor with melanoma. The CDR3 coding sequence is TGCGCCAGCAGTTTAGCGGGCGCCCGAGCGCAGTATTTT. Translating it yields CASSLAGARAQYF.